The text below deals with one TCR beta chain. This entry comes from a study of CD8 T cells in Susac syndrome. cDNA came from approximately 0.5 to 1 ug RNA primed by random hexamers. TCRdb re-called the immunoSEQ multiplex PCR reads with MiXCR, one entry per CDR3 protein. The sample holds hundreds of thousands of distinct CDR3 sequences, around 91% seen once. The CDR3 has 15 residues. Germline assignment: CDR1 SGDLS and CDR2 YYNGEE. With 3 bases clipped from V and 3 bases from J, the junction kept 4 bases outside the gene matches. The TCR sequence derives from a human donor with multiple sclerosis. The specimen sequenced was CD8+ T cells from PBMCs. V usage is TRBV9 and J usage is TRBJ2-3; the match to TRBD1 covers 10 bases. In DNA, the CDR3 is TGTGCCAGCAGCGGACAGGGGGCTGGTACAGATACGCAGTATTTT. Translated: CASSGQGAGTDTQYF.